The rows below give T cell receptor beta chains drawn from one sample of a study of blood T cell repertoires in COVID-19. Profiled with immunoSEQ multiplex PCR; TCRdb holds only in-frame clones, not every one. The data contain more than 300,000 clones, roughly 90% of them singletons. The source material was peripheral blood. The receptors here all came from a woman under 40 with COVID-19, enrolled during active disease. The CDR3 runs from the conserved cysteine through the conserved F or W. D genes are given only for firm matches. For some rows the clone size is stated as once, few or many, or as a class when expanded; others skip it.

D	V	J	size	CDR3	DNA
TRBD1	TRBV28	TRBJ1-2	once	CASRPRTGGYGYTF	TGTGCCAGCAGACCCAGAACAGGGGGCTATGGCTACACCTTC
.	TRBV19	TRBJ1-2	.	CASSIDGRGGYGYTF	TGTGCCAGTAGTATAGACGGACGAGGGGGCTATGGCTACACCTTC
.	TRBV7-6	TRBJ1-1	.	CASSSGPTTEAFF	TGTGCCAGCAGCTCAGGCCCCACCACTGAAGCTTTCTTT
.	TRBV2	TRBJ1-1	once	CASNPEMNTEAFF	TGTGCCAGCAATCCGGAGATGAACACTGAAGCTTTCTTT
.	TRBV13	TRBJ2-2	once	CASSGGANTGELFF	TGTGCCAGCAGCGGGGGCGCGAACACCGGGGAGCTGTTTTTT
.	TRBV12-3/TRBV12-4	TRBJ1-1	once	CASSRDIRAFF	TGTGCCAGCAGTCGGGACATTAGGGCTTTCTTT
TRBD1	TRBV2	TRBJ1-3	few	CASGTGSTIYF	TGTGCCAGCGGGACAGGGAGTACCATATATTTT
.	TRBV7-8	TRBJ2-2	.	CASSARTGTLNTGELFF	TGTGCCAGCAGCGCCCGGACCGGGACTCTAAACACCGGGGAGCTGTTTTTT
.	TRBV5-6	TRBJ1-5	.	CASSLLQGVGQPQHF	TGTGCCAGCAGCTTATTACAGGGCGTCGGTCAGCCCCAGCATTTT
TRBD2	TRBV13	TRBJ2-3	.	CASSSPLIAGTSRTDTQYF	TGTGCCAGCAGCTCCCCCCTAATCGCCGGGACTAGCAGGACAGATACGCAGTATTTT
.	TRBV20-1	TRBJ1-2	once	CSASGVSNYGYTF	TGCAGTGCTAGTGGTGTCTCTAACTATGGCTACACCTTC
.	TRBV4-2	TRBJ1-2	.	CASSQDTGIPAGYTF	TGTGCCAGCAGCCAAGACACCGGGATCCCGGCTGGCTACACCTTC
TRBD1	TRBV7-6	TRBJ1-5	.	CASSARQGQPQHF	TGTGCCAGCAGCGCCCGACAGGGACAGCCCCAGCATTTT
.	TRBV20-1	TRBJ2-1	few	CSAMGGNEQFF	TGCAGTGCAATGGGGGGAAACGAGCAGTTCTTC
.	TRBV6-5	TRBJ2-1	.	CASRSSPGNEQFF	TGTGCCAGCAGATCGAGCCCGGGGAATGAGCAGTTCTTC
.	TRBV5-4	TRBJ2-1	.	CASSQISNEQFF	TGTGCCAGCAGTCAAATTTCCAATGAGCAGTTCTTC
.	TRBV30	TRBJ1-3	.	CAWTCSPCITIYF	TGTGCCTGGACTTGTAGCCCTTGTATCACCATATATTTT
.	TRBV6-5	TRBJ1-3	.	CASIFQGIAGNTIYF	TGTGCCAGCATCTTTCAGGGGATTGCGGGAAACACCATATATTTT
.	TRBV10-3	TRBJ2-7	.	CAISESLSPYEQYF	TGTGCCATCAGTGAGTCACTTTCACCTTACGAGCAGTACTTC
.	TRBV2	TRBJ1-1	.	CASQTGAGTREAFF	TGTGCCAGCCAGACCGGGGCCGGGACACGAGAAGCTTTCTTT
TRBD1	TRBV3-1/TRBV3-2	TRBJ2-5	.	CASSQDLVGTGGSQTQYF	TGTGCCAGCAGCCAAGATTTGGTGGGGACAGGGGGATCCCAGACCCAGTACTTC
.	TRBV18	TRBJ1-6	.	CASSSANSPLHF	TGTGCCAGCTCAAGCGCAAATTCACCCCTCCACTTT
.	TRBV25-1	TRBJ2-7	.	CASSESSRVHEQYF	TGTGCCAGCAGTGAGTCATCCAGGGTCCACGAGCAGTACTTC
TRBD1	TRBV18	TRBJ2-2	.	CASSPFQGANTGELFF	TGTGCCAGCTCACCCTTTCAGGGGGCGAACACCGGGGAGCTGTTTTTT
.	TRBV9	TRBJ2-2	few	CASASRGSTGELFF	TGTGCCAGCGCGAGCAGGGGTAGCACCGGGGAGCTGTTTTTT
.	TRBV20-1	TRBJ1-1	.	CSASEGSRTEAFF	TGCAGTGCTAGTGAGGGCAGTCGGACTGAAGCTTTCTTT
TRBD1	TRBV5-5	TRBJ1-4	.	CASSLGQGAREKLFF	TGTGCCAGCAGCTTGGGACAGGGGGCACGAGAAAAACTGTTTTTT
TRBD1	TRBV7-2	TRBJ1-2	.	CASTDSWTGGLITVGYTF	TGTGCCAGCACCGACTCTTGGACAGGGGGCTTAATCACAGTTGGCTACACCTTC
TRBD2	TRBV5-1	TRBJ2-5	.	CASRDYPGTQYF	TGCGCCAGCCGGGACTACCCTGGGACCCAGTACTTC
.	TRBV2	TRBJ2-5	.	CASSYSDQETQYF	TGTGCCAGCAGTTACTCGGACCAAGAGACCCAGTACTTC
.	TRBV27	TRBJ1-6	.	CASSFVRGDNSPLHF	TGTGCCAGCAGTTTCGTACGCGGAGACAATTCACCCCTCCACTTT
.	TRBV5-1	TRBJ2-1	.	CASSFGGASINEQFF	TGCGCCAGCAGCTTTGGAGGGGCATCGATCAATGAGCAGTTCTTC
.	TRBV27	TRBJ2-3	.	CASSQGFGTDTQYF	TGTGCCAGCAGTCAGGGGTTCGGTACAGATACGCAGTATTTT
TRBD2	TRBV7-9	TRBJ2-1	few	CASSLYSGGADNEQFF	TGTGCCAGCAGCTTATACAGCGGGGGGGCTGACAATGAGCAGTTCTTC
TRBD1	TRBV2	TRBJ1-6	.	CASRTGVVYNSPLHF	TGTGCCAGTCGGACAGGGGTCGTTTATAATTCACCCCTCCACTTT
.	TRBV7-9	TRBJ1-1	.	CASSYSRRSNTEAFF	TGTGCCAGCAGCTATTCAAGGAGATCGAACACTGAAGCTTTCTTT
TRBD1	TRBV19	TRBJ1-2	.	CASSIPTGQAYGYTF	TGTGCCAGTAGTATCCCGACAGGGCAAGCCTATGGCTACACCTTC
TRBD1	TRBV2	TRBJ1-2	.	CASSVDRDPYGYTF	TGTGCCAGCAGCGTCGACAGGGACCCTTATGGCTACACCTTC
.	TRBV2	TRBJ1-1	.	CASRGRDGGFTEAFF	TGTGCCAGCAGAGGGCGGGACGGGGGTTTCACTGAAGCTTTCTTT
.	TRBV5-4	TRBJ2-7	.	CASSLGPTYEQYF	TGTGCCAGCAGCTTGGGGCCGACCTACGAGCAGTACTTC
TRBD1	TRBV19	TRBJ1-2	.	CASNPYRTGDYGYTF	TGTGCCAGTAATCCATATAGGACAGGAGACTATGGCTACACCTTC
.	TRBV5-6	TRBJ1-4	.	CASSLVGVPNEKLFF	TGTGCCAGCAGCTTGGTAGGAGTCCCTAATGAAAAACTGTTTTTT
TRBD1	TRBV10-3	TRBJ1-1	once	CAISERDSWNMNTEAFF	TGTGCCATCAGTGAGAGGGACAGTTGGAATATGAACACTGAAGCTTTCTTT